This T cell receptor beta chain is from a study of identifying expanded T cells in peripheral blood (dated by TCRdb to between 2019 and 2020). The study in broad terms: Technical replicates were generated by sequencing separate aliquots of the same genomic DNA pool, and four replicates were compared pairwise.

The immunoSEQ Assay, which relies on bias-controlled multiplex PCR amplification of genomic DNA, was used to profile TCRbeta CDR3 regions. The paper's processing steps were these. The absolute abundance of each unique TCRbeta CDR3 region was quantified after sequences were collapsed and filtered. Differential abundance was tested with a binomial (Fisher-equivalent) model and with a beta-binomial model adding time-dependent variance fitted from healthy donors. Clones with fewer than 5 combined templates were removed, and a clone was called differentially abundant if the clone's Benjamini-Hochberg FDR was below 0.01. Using the form v = (b*log(k)+a)^2, the beta-binomial variance was modeled as a function of the total template count across the two samples. TCRdb mirrors the immuneACCESS table, restricted to in-frame sequences. Some clones are absent from its copies; in checked studies, under half trace to an unresolved V gene, and the reason for the others is unknown. D and trimming come from the DNA, and the V and J calls and clone size come from that table. The sample contains tens of thousands of clones, roughly 87% of them found a single time. The top ten clonotypes cover about 6% of the sample.

Turning to this clone: Its antigen specificity is not known. No base quality information exists; no much larger clone differs at one position.

What the work shows at the level of the full study, not this receptor alone: Variance in clone template counts between roughly two-week samples significantly increased with total template count across all healthy donors. Across all healthy-donor time intervals, the beta-binomial model significantly cut both the number of clones called differentially abundant and the false-positive rate. The authors expected biological variance in healthy repertoires might increase further over much longer intervals such as months to years. The binomial model flagged approximately 1.1 differentially abundant clones between technical replicates but roughly 15 over about 2 weeks and 18 to 20 over around four weeks.

No immune events, such as infections, were documented for the healthy donors during the collection period. Blood repertoires from healthy donors were used as a training cohort for calibrating time-dependent variance in a beta-binomial model of differential abundance of T-cell clones. The training cohort comprised some 10 healthy donors, 3 female and 7 male. Donor ages ranged from about 25 to 64 years, with an average of roughly 47 years. Whole blood was collected from each healthy donor at three time points spaced around two weeks apart and obtained from a commercial supplier. Genomic DNA was extracted from unsorted whole blood for immunosequencing. Sequences were obtained from blood. The sequence derives from a person aged 18-70 years in good health.

The CDR3 here reads CASSEGGNVNTEAFF. The DNA is TGTGCCAGCAGTGAAGGCGGCAATGTCAACACTGAAGCTTTCTTT. The sequence links TRBV2 to TRBJ1-1; the D gene is not confidently resolved. The CDR3 spans 15 residues, from the cysteine through the phenylalanine. Here the CDR3 DNA is all that survives: 45 bases in frame from base 1. The germline V gene gives CDR1 as SNHLY and CDR2 as FYNNEI. V drops 1 base and J drops 2 bases, leaving 11 bases in between.